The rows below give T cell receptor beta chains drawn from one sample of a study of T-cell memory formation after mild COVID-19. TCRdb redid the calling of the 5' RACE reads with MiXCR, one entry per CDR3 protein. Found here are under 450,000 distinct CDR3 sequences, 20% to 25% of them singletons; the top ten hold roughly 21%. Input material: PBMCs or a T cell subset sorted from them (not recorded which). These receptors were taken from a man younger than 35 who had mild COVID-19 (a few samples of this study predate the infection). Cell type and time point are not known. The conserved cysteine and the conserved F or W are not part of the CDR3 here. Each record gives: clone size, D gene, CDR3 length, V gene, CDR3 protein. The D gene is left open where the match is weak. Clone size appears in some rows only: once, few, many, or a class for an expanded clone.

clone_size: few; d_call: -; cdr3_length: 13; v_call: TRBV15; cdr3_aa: ATRKVPGDTDTQY
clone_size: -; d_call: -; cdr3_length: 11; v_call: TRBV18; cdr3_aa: ASSPPSRGEQY
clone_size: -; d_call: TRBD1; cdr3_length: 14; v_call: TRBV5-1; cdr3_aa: ASSSPGQGSDSPLH
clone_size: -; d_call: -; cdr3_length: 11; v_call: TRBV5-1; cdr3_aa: ASRDSLNQPQH
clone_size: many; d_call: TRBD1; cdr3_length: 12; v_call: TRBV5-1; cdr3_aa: ASSFGTDNEKLF
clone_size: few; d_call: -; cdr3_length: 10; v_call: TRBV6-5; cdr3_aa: ASSSLRETQY
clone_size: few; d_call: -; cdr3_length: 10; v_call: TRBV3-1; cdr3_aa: ASSLGTSPQY
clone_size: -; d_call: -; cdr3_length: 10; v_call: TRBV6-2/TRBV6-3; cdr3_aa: ASRTDSYGYT
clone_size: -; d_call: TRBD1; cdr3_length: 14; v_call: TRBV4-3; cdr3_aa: ASSQLDRGDDYGYT
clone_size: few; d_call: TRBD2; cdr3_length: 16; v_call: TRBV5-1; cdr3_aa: ASSSEPVGSGGQETQY
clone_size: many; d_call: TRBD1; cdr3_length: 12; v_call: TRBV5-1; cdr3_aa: ASSLEDRGDTQY
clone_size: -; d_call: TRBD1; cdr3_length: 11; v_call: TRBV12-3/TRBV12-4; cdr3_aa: ASRGTGKSPLH